This entry lists 8 T cell receptor beta chains sequenced from one sample in a study of cytomegalovirus exposure and HLA in healthy donors. This PCR relied on a set of 60 Vbeta primers and 13 Jbeta primers. This table comes from immunoSEQ multiplex PCR, and its TCRdb copy is limited to in-frame clones, with some not included. The repertoire consists of about 89,000 clones, with 67% occurring once and the leading ten covering 2.1%. The sample comprised PBMCs. These receptors were collected from a man younger than 40 in good health and CMV-seronegative.

Here the CDR3 reads CASSLVRDTGELFF. In DNA form, the CDR3 reads TGCGCCAGCAGCTTGGTGCGGGACACCGGGGAGCTGTTTTTT. This chain joins TRBV5-1 and TRBJ2-2; perhaps TRBD2 as D (5 bases). With 0 bases removed from V and 3 bases from J, the gap between germline ends came to 6 bases. This CDR3 comprises 14 residues. Germline-derived CDR1 and CDR2 are SGHRS and YFSETQ.

This chain joins TRBV7-9 and TRBJ2-3; TRBD2 aligns across 7 bases. The CDR3 is made up of 15 amino acids. Germline-derived CDR1 and CDR2 are SEHNR and FQNEAQ (reference sequence). With V trimmed by 5 bases and J by 4 bases, 9 bases remained unmatched. The CDR3 spells CASSRSGFGADTQYF. The CDR3 bases are TGTGCCAGCAGCCGTAGCGGGTTTGGCGCAGATACGCAGTATTTT. The full variable domain, rest sourced from reference TRBV7-9 and TRBJ2-3, is DTGVSQNPRHKITKRGQNVTFRCDPISEHNRLYWYRQTLGQGPEFLTYFQNEAQLEKSRLLSDRFSAERPKGSFSTLEIQRTEQGDSAMYLCASSRSGFGADTQYFGPGTRLTVL.

The chain has TRBV28 and TRBJ2-5; 13 positions match TRBD2. Trimming took 6 bases from V and 6 from J; bases not matched to a gene: 7. Germline V CDR1 and CDR2: MDHEN, SYDVKM. This CDR3 has 15 residues. CDR3 loop: CASSLGLAGAQTQYF. The CDR3 DNA reads as TGTGCCAGCAGCCTAGGACTAGCGGGAGCGCAGACCCAGTACTTC.

CDR3 sequence: CASSQTGVRDYGYTF. Here the CDR3 DNA reads TGTGCCAGCAGCCAGACAGGGGTTAGGGACTATGGCTACACCTTC. V gene TRBV5-6 combines with J gene TRBJ1-2, with 8 bases matching TRBD1. Germline assignment: CDR1 SGHDT and CDR2 YYEEEE. The CDR3 contains 15 residues. Trimming removed 4 bases from V and 3 bases from J; junction bases left unmatched: 8. The full variable domain, rest sourced from reference TRBV5-6 and TRBJ1-2, is DAGVTQSPTHLIKTRGQQVTLRCSPKSGHDTVSWYQQALGQGPQFIFQYYEEEERQRGNFPDRFSGHQFPNYSSELNVNALLLGDSALYLCASSQTGVRDYGYTFGSGTRLTVV.

To note about this clone: Its ends do not fully match the called genes, so a read error is possible. The V and J genes are TRBV7-7 and TRBJ2-5; 8 nucleotides line up with TRBD1. This CDR3 has 13 residues. CDR1 and CDR2 from the germline V gene are SSHAT and FNYEAQ (reference sequence). DNA of the CDR3: TGTGCTAGCAGCCAAGACAGGGGAGAGACCCAGTACTTC. This sequence encodes CASSQDRGETQYF.

V is TRBV13 and J is TRBJ1-2; D unclear. CDR3 length equals 14 residues. Trimming took 0 bases from V and 5 from J, leaving 10 bases between them. CDR1 and CDR2 from the germline V gene are PRHDT and FYEKMQ (reference sequence). CDR3 DNA: TGTGCCAGCAGCTTAGGCCCTCCAGAATATGGCTACACCTTC. Residues: CASSLGPPEYGYTF.

Only a few counts were recorded for this clone. The rearrangement joins TRBV5-4 to TRBJ1-6; D not resolved. V was trimmed by 1 base and J by 8 bases, leaving 4 bases between them. This CDR3 spans 12 amino acids. Per germline, CDR1 SGHNT and CDR2 YYREEE (reference sequence). For the CDR3, the DNA is TGTGCCAGCAGCTTGCCAGATTCACCCCTCCACTTT. It translates to CASSLPDSPLHF.

This clone was recorded a few times. The chain recombines TRBV28 with TRBJ1-2; D is undetermined. CDR3 length: 13 residues. CDR1 and CDR2 (germline): MDHEN, SYDVKM. The V and J ends lost 2 bases and 5 bases respectively, with 9 bases between them. CDR3 sequence: CASSLNENYGYTF. The CDR3 bases are TGTGCCAGCAGTTTAAATGAGAATTATGGCTACACCTTC.